This T cell receptor (beta chain) appears in the sequencing data of a study of OX40 agonist ivuxolimab in advanced cancers. The V gene's germline CDR1 is MNHNS and CDR2 SASEGT. This CDR3 spans 13 amino acids. Trimming took off 4 bases at V and 1 base at J, with 7 bases between the two ends. Profiling relied on immunoSEQ multiplex PCR, and the TCRdb table lists in-frame clones only, not all of them. The table lists 65,000 to 95,000 clones, 89% of them singletons. This specimen was CD4+ or CD8+ T cells sorted from blood, taken in a trial of the OX40 agonist ivuxolimab. The TCR comes from an adult with an advanced solid tumor such as melanoma, head and neck, liver or kidney cancer. The J gene is TRBJ1-1, the V gene TRBV6-1; D ambiguous. For the CDR3, the DNA is TGTGCCAGCAGTGGGTGGTCGAACACTGAAGCTTTCTTT. Amino acid sequence: CASSGWSNTEAFF.